This T cell receptor (beta chain) was identified during a study of blood T cell repertoires in COVID-19. CDR3 length: 16 amino acids. The V gene's germline CDR1 is SEHNR and CDR2 FQNEAQ (reference sequence). With 1 base removed from V and 6 bases from J, the gap between germline ends came to 15 bases. The repertoire was sequenced with immunoSEQ multiplex PCR; TCRdb's copy has only in-frame clones and lacks some. This sample yields 80,000 to 100,000 clones, of which nearly 90% are seen a single time; 3.5% to 5.5% belongs to the top ten. The V call is TRBV7-9, the J call TRBJ1-4, with a weak D call TRBD1 (5 bases). The sequence derives from a man between 70 and 80 years old with acute or convalescent COVID-19. The sequenced material came from peripheral blood. The CDR3 region has the DNA TGTGCCAGCAGCTTAGTGATCTGGGGGGACGATGAAAAACTGTTTTTT. It is translated as CASSLVIWGDDEKLFF. Complete variable domain (other parts from reference TRBV7-9 and TRBJ1-4): DTGVSQNPRHKITKRGQNVTFRCDPISEHNRLYWYRQTLGQGPEFLTYFQNEAQLEKSRLLSDRFSAERPKGSFSTLEIQRTEQGDSAMYLCASSLVIWGDDEKLFFGSGTQLSVL.